The 25 T cell receptor beta chains below all came from one sample that was sequenced in a study of identical twins. Via MiXCR, TCRdb re-called the 5' RACE reads, giving one row per CDR3 protein. The data contain 200,000 to 250,000 distinct CDR3 sequences, around 8.1% of them seen just once; the ten biggest clones take up just under 2%. This sample was also put to use in a study of yellow fever vaccine responses in identical twins.

The material sequenced was memory (CD45RO+) T cells sorted from blood. These receptors were taken from a woman between 18 and 29 years old in good health.

This sequence joins TRBV2 and TRBJ2-3; D not resolved. In germline, CDR1 is SNHLY, CDR2 FYNNEI. This CDR3 contains 14 residues. V dropped 6 bases and J dropped 4 bases, with 14 bases sitting between them. The DNA of the CDR3 is TGTGCCAGCAGGGCCGACGGAACCCCAGATACGCAGTATTTT. Amino acids: CASRADGTPDTQYF.

At least ten counts were recorded for this clonotype. V usage is TRBV4-2 and J usage is TRBJ2-7, with 9 nucleotides matching TRBD2. CDR1 and CDR2 from the germline V gene are LGHNA and YNFKEQ. V lost 4 bases, J lost 2 bases, and 3 bases stayed unmatched. This CDR3 has 14 amino acids. This chain's CDR3 is CASSPAGGAYEQYF. The CDR3 DNA is TGTGCCAGCAGCCCGGCGGGAGGGGCCTACGAGCAGTACTTC.

The chain combines TRBV20-1 with TRBJ2-7; D tentatively reads TRBD1 or TRBD2 (6 bases each). This CDR3 contains 13 residues. Germline V CDR1 and CDR2: DFQATT, SNEGSKA (reference sequence). V shed 3 bases and J shed 6 bases, with 15 bases lying between them. In nucleotides, the CDR3 is TGCAGTGCTAGGGGGGGCAGTTGGGTCGAGCAGTACTTC. Translation: CSARGGSWVEQYF.

The V gene is TRBV6-4, the J gene TRBJ2-2; TRBD2 might be the D (5 bases). This CDR3 has 15 residues. Germline V CDR1 and CDR2: MRHNA, SNTAGT. Trimming cost V 6 bases and J 2 bases, with 13 bases left between them. DNA of the CDR3: TGTGCCAGCAGCCCCGGGATACTAAACACCGGGGAGCTGTTTTTT. Protein: CASSPGILNTGELFF.

This clonotype was counted ten times or more. The V gene is TRBV3-1, the J gene TRBJ2-7, with TRBD1 matching over 9 bases. V shed 3 bases and J 2 bases; nucleotides not matched to a gene: 2. This CDR3 spans 14 amino acids. The germline V gene encodes CDR1 LGHDT and CDR2 YNNKEL (reference sequence). This CDR3 is CASSHGDRAYEQYF. As DNA, the CDR3 is TGTGCCAGCAGCCATGGGGACAGGGCCTACGAGCAGTACTTC.

This clonotype was found a few times. V gene TRBV27 combines with J gene TRBJ2-2; 8 nucleotides match TRBD1. Germline loops: CDR1 MNHEY, CDR2 SMNVEV (reference sequence). The ends lost 1 base at V and 6 bases at J; junction bases unmatched: 7. This CDR3 has 16 residues. The CDR3 sequence is CASSLWAGGRPGELFF. Written as DNA, the CDR3 is TGTGCCAGCAGTTTATGGGCAGGGGGCCGGCCCGGGGAGCTGTTTTTT.

The sample holds many counts of this clonotype. The rearrangement joins TRBV20-1 to TRBJ2-7, with D perhaps TRBD1 (6 bases). This CDR3 region has 12 residues. From germline, CDR1 is DFQATT and CDR2 SNEGSKA (reference sequence). Trimming took 5 bases from V and 4 from J, leaving 12 bases between them. CDR3 sequence (DNA): TGCAGTGCTCCTCACAGGGAATACGAGCAGTACTTC. It encodes CSAPHREYEQYF.

This clonotype was found many times. This rearrangement joins TRBV6-1 to TRBJ2-2, with 8 bases matching TRBD1. Germline V CDR1 and CDR2: MNHNS, SASEGT. V was clipped by 6 bases and J by 3 bases; unmatched bases: 12. The CDR3 has 17 residues. Here the CDR3 reads CASRRPQGAGDTGELFF. DNA for the CDR3: TGTGCCAGCAGGCGACCGCAGGGGGCAGGGGACACCGGGGAGCTGTTTTTT.

In this sample, this clonotype turned up many times. The CDR3 region is CASSQAGAMNTEAFF. The CDR3 nucleotides are TGTGCCAGCAGCCAAGCAGGGGCCATGAACACTGAAGCTTTCTTT. This chain joins TRBV3-1 and TRBJ1-1, with a possible D match to TRBD1 (6 bases). The CDR3 has 15 residues. Germline-derived CDR1 and CDR2 are LGHDT and YNNKEL (reference sequence). V was shortened by 1 base and J by 0 bases, with 9 bases between the two germline ends.

V and J are TRBV29-1 and TRBJ1-2, with D uncertain. This CDR3 is 11 amino acids long. V shed 3 bases and J shed 4 bases, with 6 bases lying between them. Germline values: CDR1 SQVTM, CDR2 ANQGSEA. The CDR3 region has the DNA TGCAGCGTTGACAGCTTCTATGGCTACACCTTC. Amino acids: CSVDSFYGYTF.

This sequence joins TRBV4-3 and TRBJ2-7; TRBD1 aligns across 11 bases. The CDR3 is 15 amino acids. Germline loops: CDR1 LGHNA, CDR2 YSLEER. With V trimmed by 4 bases and J by 4 bases, 6 bases remained unmatched. CDR3 nucleotide sequence: TGCGCCAGCAGCCCCCGGACAGGGGGCTTATACGAGCAGTACTTC. It specifies CASSPRTGGLYEQYF.

Ten or more counts support this clonotype. The chain is built from TRBV20-1 and TRBJ1-4; TRBD1 matches at 8 bases. Germline loops: CDR1 DFQATT, CDR2 SNEGSKA (reference sequence). J was trimmed by 6 bases and V by 1 base; bases with no gene match: 7. The CDR3 has 15 amino acids. The CDR3 spells CSARARTGRDEKLFF. CDR3 DNA sequence: TGCAGTGCTAGAGCTCGGACAGGGCGGGATGAAAAACTGTTTTTT.

This clonotype was seen at least ten times. V gene TRBV5-1 combines with J gene TRBJ2-1; D is uncertain. V lost 0 bases, J lost 6 bases, and 13 bases lay in between. The CDR3 has 15 residues. The V gene's germline CDR1 is SGHRS and CDR2 YFSETQ. CDR3 DNA sequence: TGCGCCAGCAGCTTGGATGGCGCCAGTCGCAATGAGCAGTTCTTC. This translates into CASSLDGASRNEQFF.

This clonotype was recorded a few times. The chain employs TRBV6-4 and TRBJ2-1; TRBD2 matches 12 bases. The germline V gene has CDR1 MRHNA and CDR2 SNTAGT. The trim removed 0 bases at V and 6 bases at J, leaving 3 bases unmatched. The CDR3 contains 16 residues. This CDR3 reads CASSDSLAGGSNEQFF. The CDR3 region has the DNA TGTGCCAGCAGTGACTCTCTAGCGGGGGGGTCCAATGAGCAGTTCTTC.

Remarks on this clonotype: One junction end disagrees with the germline gene, perhaps due to a read error. This chain uses TRBV7-7 with TRBJ2-5; 10 bases are a match to TRBD2. CDR3 length: 14 amino acids. In germline, CDR1 is SSHAT, CDR2 FNYEAQ (reference sequence). In nucleotides, the CDR3 is TGTGCTAGCAGTCCCAGGACTAGCGGAGAGACCCAGTACTTC. This codes for CASSPRTSGETQYF. The full variable domain, completed using reference TRBV7-7 and TRBJ2-5, is GAGVSQSPRYKVTKRGQDVTLRCDPISSHATLYWYQQALGQGPEFLTYFNYEAQPDKSGLPSDRFSAERPEGSISTLTIQRTEQRDSAMYRCASSPRTSGETQYFGPGTRLLVL.

In this sample, this clonotype turned up many times. The rearrangement links TRBV6-2 or TRBV6-3 to TRBJ2-2; 7 bases map to TRBD2. This CDR3 has 15 amino acids. Looked up from germline, CDR1 is MNHEY and CDR2 is SVGEGT. V was pared by 7 bases and J by 5 bases, with 10 bases of the junction left unmatched. The CDR3 spells CASTPRDYLTGELFF. The CDR3 nucleotides are TGTGCCAGCACTCCCCGGGACTACTTAACCGGGGAGCTGTTTTTT.

A few counts support this clonotype. The rearrangement links TRBV29-1 to TRBJ2-5; D remains unclear. V was clipped by 3 bases and J by 4 bases, with 12 bases between them. This CDR3 comprises 13 residues. Looked up from germline, CDR1 is SQVTM and CDR2 is ANQGSEA. In DNA, the CDR3 is TGCAGCGTTGATTTTGCCCAAGCAGAGACCCAGTACTTC. Residues: CSVDFAQAETQYF.

The sample holds a few counts of this clonotype. This rearrangement joins TRBV28 to TRBJ2-1; a weak D match, TRBD2 (5 bases). V lost 3 bases and J 7 bases, leaving 13 bases between the germline ends. This CDR3 is 14 amino acids long. Germline V gene lookup returns CDR1 MDHEN and CDR2 SYDVKM. The CDR3 reads CASSFPGGGNEQFF. DNA for the CDR3: TGTGCCAGCAGTTTTCCCGGAGGCGGGAATGAGCAGTTCTTC.

This clonotype showed up many times. The chain recombines TRBV5-1 with TRBJ2-1; D not certain. Deletions cut 1 base from V and 0 bases from J, with 11 bases between. CDR1 is SGHRS and CDR2 is YFSETQ in the germline V gene. The CDR3 has 16 residues. This CDR3 reads CASSLFPGSSYNEQFF. The DNA for the CDR3 is TGCGCCAGCAGCTTGTTTCCCGGCAGCTCCTACAATGAGCAGTTCTTC.

This clonotype has ten or more counts. The J gene is TRBJ2-3, the V gene TRBV4-2; weak D call: TRBD1 (6 bases). The CDR3 runs 14 residues. V lost 0 bases to trimming and J lost 2 bases, with 6 bases between them. Per germline, CDR1 LGHNA and CDR2 YNFKEQ. CDR3 nucleotide sequence: TGTGCCAGCAGCCAAGAGGGACACACAGATACGCAGTATTTT. Residues: CASSQEGHTDTQYF.

The CDR3 sequence: CSASGKGDYEQYF. CDR3 bases: TGCAGTGCTAGTGGGAAAGGGGATTACGAGCAGTACTTC. V gene TRBV20-1 combines with J gene TRBJ2-7; weak D call: TRBD1 (5 bases). CDR1 is DFQATT, CDR2 SNEGSKA, per germline (reference sequence). V was pared by 3 bases and J by 4 bases, with 13 bases between. The CDR3 length is 13 residues.

A few counts support this clonotype. The V and J genes are TRBV4-2 and TRBJ2-6; 7 bases match TRBD2. CDR1 LGHNA and CDR2 YNFKEQ come from the germline V gene. The CDR3 spans 16 residues. With V trimmed by 5 bases and J by 0 bases, 4 bases remained unmatched. CDR3 bases: TGTGCCAGCAGCGGGGGGGGATTCTCTGGGGCCAACGTCCTGACTTTC. This translates into CASSGGGFSGANVLTF.

This clonotype occurred a few times. The chain employs TRBV7-9 and TRBJ2-3, with 10 bases aligning to TRBD2. This CDR3 spans 16 amino acids. After removal of 2 bases from V and 6 bases from J, the junction contained 8 bases not matched to a gene. Germline loops: CDR1 SEHNR, CDR2 FQNEAQ (reference sequence). CDR3 loop: CASSLRAGGPSDTQYF. CDR3 DNA: TGTGCCAGCAGCTTAAGAGCGGGAGGGCCCTCTGATACGCAGTATTTT.

This clonotype was seen many times. The chain recombines TRBV12-3 or TRBV12-4 with TRBJ2-1; 9 bases align to TRBD2. CDR3 length equals 15 residues. The junction had 15 bases not matched to a gene; V was cut back by 10 bases and J by 8 bases. The CDR3 sequence: CATQTLGAGGDEQFF. The CDR3 coding sequence is TGTGCCACCCAGACCTTAGGAGCGGGAGGTGATGAGCAGTTCTTC.

The table lists this clonotype with many counts. CDR3: CAISGRDASSYNEQFF. In nucleotides, the CDR3 is TGTGCCATCAGTGGCCGGGACGCAAGCTCCTACAATGAGCAGTTCTTC. This chain connects TRBV10-3 to TRBJ2-1; perhaps D is TRBD1 or TRBD2 (5 bases each). CDR1 is ENHRY, CDR2 SYGVKD, per germline. V lost 4 bases and J 0 bases, leaving 13 bases between the germline ends. The CDR3 covers 16 residues.